Listed here is a single T cell receptor beta chain. Its antigen is unidentified. This entry is derived from a study of T cell responses to AZD1222 COVID-19 vaccine. Turning to the study itself: Second doses that came at about 4 or about 12 weeks were put together.

Assay used: immunoSEQ multiplex PCR; TCRdb lists only in-frame clones, some missing. The sample yields 95,000 to 150,000 clones, about nine tenths seen once. V lost 5 bases and J 4 bases, leaving 14 bases between the germline ends. The germline V gene has CDR1 LNHDA and CDR2 SQIVND (reference sequence). CDR3 length equals 14 residues. Study-level results: Only 5 or 6 people who got AZD1222 tested seropositive at baseline. Scientists sampled the repertoires only once the peak T cell response had passed.

The chain has TRBV19 and TRBJ1-1, with a possible D match to TRBD1 (5 bases). This material consisted of peripheral blood, taken on day 0 of AZD1222 vaccination. The receptor comes from an adult in good health. CDR3 residues: CASSSGLGPTEAFF. In DNA, the CDR3 is TGTGCCAGTAGTTCGGGACTGGGTCCCACTGAAGCTTTCTTT.